This T cell receptor (beta chain) was found in a study of blood T cell repertoires in COVID-19. Background on the study: Both acute and convalescent COVID-19 samples were obtained from the United States, Italy and Spain. PBMCs, B-cell-depleted T cells, or T cells provided the cDNA or gDNA that made up the material.

Germline V gene data show CDR1 as LGHDT and CDR2 as YNNKEL (reference sequence). The CDR3 spans 15 residues. Trimming took 1 base from V and 3 from J, leaving 12 bases between them. Those enrolled in Seattle joined during active infection and were followed longitudinally afterward. Study processing details: Scientists estimated how many nucleated cells there were by amplifying reference gene primers. Assay: immunoSEQ multiplex PCR; the TCRdb copy retains only in-frame clones and omits some. V and J calls and clone size are copied from that table; D and trimming were computed from the DNA. The sample contains 200,000 to 300,000 clones, around 90% of which appear only once.

J is TRBJ1-2 and V is TRBV3-1 (or the pseudogene TRBV3-2); D ambiguous. The sample was peripheral blood. The origin of this receptor is a man aged 25-45 years with COVID-19, enrolled during active disease. Here the CDR3 DNA reads TGTGCCAGCAGCCAAGGCCCCGATCGCGACTATGGCTACACCTTC. This gives the protein CASSQGPDRDYGYTF.